This TCR beta chain was profiled in a study of cytomegalovirus exposure and HLA in healthy donors (dated by TCRdb to 2017 to 2019). Study-level background: An earlier analysis of some 500 of the donors reported roughly 300 Gb of sequence data and some 120 million unique TCR beta sequences from about 179 million T cells. To predict cytomegalovirus infection status, the study brought together high-throughput TCR immunosequencing, statistical association of individual TCRs with disease status, and machine learning. Donor age, sex, ethnicity and CMV serostatus were collected together with the repertoire data. The number of donors typed differed by locus, with about 629-640 for A, B, C, DRB1 and DQB1, about 500 for DQA1, 600 to 610 for DPA1, and approximately 470 for DPB1. An earlier analysis of a few hundred of the donors applied high-throughput TCR beta sequencing to assess whether each TCR beta V gene segment acted as functional or pseudogenic. A later genetic analysis took genome-wide SNP genotypes for about 55% of the 666 donors and used that subset as a discovery cohort. The study profiled the T cell repertoires of 500 to 800 subjects by immunosequencing and related them to cytomegalovirus serostatus. Of the 398 genotyped donors, around 81% fell in the genetic ancestry cluster associated with self-reported Caucasian donors. Both class I and class II loci were covered by HLA typing, at four-digit resolution. An early release that covered roughly 600 HLA-typed donors contained about 290 gigabases of sequencing data and around 80 million unique TCR sequences. The study was designed to test whether signatures of past pathogen exposure could be identified by cataloging public T cell receptors. In the later analysis, no new phenotypic data were used to find candidate immune exposures; instead, reliance was placed on TCR beta sequences and their occurrence across donors. In a later analysis, previously published TCR beta repertoires from fewer than 750 donors were re-analyzed and high-resolution HLA genotyping was added so that TCR occurrence patterns could be studied. In addition to the first cohort of approximately 670 subjects, a separate validation cohort of under 150 different subjects was used. Among roughly 400 genotyped donors of the cohort, an average of around 240,000 unique TCR beta nucleotide sequences was sequenced per donor, of which approximately 18% were non-productive. A handful of DR-DQ haplotypes were handled as single units for association and clustering because linkage in the cohort was strong. All discovery cohort repertoires had been generated on a single sequencing platform.

As encoded in the germline V gene, CDR1 is SGHTA while CDR2 is FQGNSA. The CDR3, cysteine through phenylalanine, is 15 amino acids long. Only the CDR3 part of the read is kept: 45 bases, read in frame from the first base. The V and J ends are trimmed by 1 base and 6 bases, leaving 14 bases between them. The cohort comprised around 700 healthy bone marrow donors. At the time of sampling, all cohort members were nominally healthy, though unrecorded immune exposures were likely present. The donor tested CMV seronegative, placing the donor among the roughly 400 seronegative members of the cohort. A peripheral blood sample was collected from each donor, and TCR beta sequencing was performed on peripheral blood mononuclear cells. Genomic DNA extraction from the blood cell samples was performed with the Qiagen DNeasy Blood Extraction Kit. For this clone: The antigen this receptor binds is unknown. No base quality information exists; no much larger clone differs at one position.

Receptor libraries were prepared by the immunoSEQ multiplex PCR assay. A mixture of 60 forward primers for TCR Vbeta segments and 13 reverse primers for TCR Jbeta segments was used in the multiplex PCR. The CDR3 region of rearranged TCR beta genes was amplified from genomic DNA by a multiplex PCR assay. On the Illumina HiSeq System, the amplified TCR beta libraries were sequenced as 87-base-pair reads. Regarding the original processing steps: A later analysis counted 65 million to 90 million unique TCR beta chains across the roughly 700 repertoires, and roughly 10 million of these chains were shared by at least two donors. Raw reads were error-corrected and collapsed into unique sequences with a nearest-neighbor algorithm that merged closely related sequences to remove PCR and sequencing errors. Alignment of CDR3 sequences to IMGT reference sequences was used to assign V, D and J gene segments. For a sequence to be retained, a match of at least six nucleotides to both a V gene segment and a J gene segment was required. A rearrangement counted as productive if the CDR3 had no stop codons and remained in frame with V and J, and every other rearrangement counted as non-productive. CDR3 was defined by IMGT convention, running from the second conserved V-encoded cysteine to the conserved J-encoded phenylalanine. Sequences without an unambiguous match to a single V gene segment were excluded from the earlier analysis of 587 of the donors. An earlier analysis of fewer than 650 of the donors classified V segments as functional when productive rearrangements were above 56.7% and as segregating when the standard deviation between donors was above 5%. A statistical classification framework was developed to diagnose cytomegalovirus status using the catalog of TCR beta chain sequences. A later analysis assigned V and J genes by comparing TCR nucleotide sequences with IMGT/GENE-DB human TR gene sequences. The TCRdist pipeline was used in a later analysis to assign CDR3 sequences and most-parsimonious VDJ recombination scenarios. In a later analysis, each TCR beta chain was defined by its CDR3 amino acid sequence together with its V-gene family, and reads without a unique V-gene family were excluded. To address suspected cross-contamination and a sequencing artifact, a later analysis removed around 600 highly shared, low-generation-probability nucleotide sequences. In a later analysis, a clonal expansion index for each public chain was calculated from normalized within-repertoire ranks of inferred template counts. In a later analysis, generation probabilities were computed with a VDJ recombination model fitted to out-of-frame rearrangements, and the resulting probabilities were checked against IGoR. Hypergeometric tests were used in a later analysis to score TCR-TCR, TCR-HLA and TCR-CMV co-occurrence, with a repertoire-size bias correction applied to the TCR pairs. A later analysis estimated false discovery rates by permuting HLA or CMV assignments 20 times. A later analysis grouped co-occurring TCRs with DBSCAN, adding TCRdist sequence similarity when clustering within HLA-allele-positive subsets. Co-occurrence clustering excluded repertoires with fewer than 30,000 or more than 120,000 public chains, plus five with anomalous nucleotide sharing. The immuneACCESS repertoire file appears here via TCRdb, limited to in-frame rearrangements. These files lack a portion of the clones; in checked studies, under half of the deficit traces to unresolved V genes, and the cause of the others is not known. The V and J calls and clone size come from that table; D and trimming were worked out from the DNA. The sample table lists around 78,000 clones, 65% to 85% of them with a count of one. Of the sample, roughly 2.6% falls within the top ten clones.

The study at large found these results: In both the original and validation cohorts, the classifier was reported to diagnose cytomegalovirus status with high specificity and sensitivity. CMV serostatus was the only immune exposure information available for the cohort. In a later genetic analysis, a missense DCLRE1C variant was associated with V-gene and J-gene trimming of TCR beta chains, and the association was replicated in an independent cohort. Some IMGT-functional V segments, including TRBV6-2 and TRBV6-3, could not be distinguished by the 87-base-pair reads and were therefore excluded. Compared with equally common non-associated chains, HLA-associated TCR beta chains in a later analysis were more clonally expanded and had lower generation probabilities. An earlier analysis of approximately 600 of the donors showed that most TCR beta V segments appeared in productive rearrangements either about 87% or about 30% of the time, which broadly matched IMGT annotations. The authors suggested that the approach could potentially be generalized to other disease states and immunological phenotypes. In a later analysis, the rate of TCR association differed among HLA loci, with DRB1 alleles having the most associated TCRs and HLA-C alleles having the fewest. A later analysis found that most CMV-associated TCR beta chains appeared HLA-restricted, with HLA associations seemingly driven largely by CMV exposure. While some public TCRs were present in many individuals, most TCR sequences turned up only very rarely across donors. HLA typing was unavailable for some donors at each locus, so association tests used only the typed subset. Only TCR beta chains were sequenced in this cohort, and the absence of alpha or paired-chain data limited detectable features. A further reported finding was that TCR beta sequences accurately predicted the HLA-A and HLA-B alleles for most subjects in the first cohort. Several of the top co-occurrence clusters appeared to be linked to parvovirus B19, influenza, CMV and Epstein-Barr virus, according to a later analysis. A later analysis associated some 17,000 TCR beta sequences with specific HLA alleles at a false discovery rate of 0.05. A later genetic analysis reported fewer N-insertions in productive TCRs among donors in an Asian-associated ancestry cluster than the roughly 670-donor mean. A group of highly shared sequence variants was considered likely to be a technical artifact of the sequencing pipeline. Strong co-occurrence of HLA alleles, especially DR and DQ, made assigning TCR associations to individual alleles difficult. Presence/absence analyses assumed roughly uniform sequencing depth across donors, an assumption that may not hold. Some 15 rarely observed V segments, including chromosome 9 orphons, were excluded from the earlier analysis of about 500 of the donors because counts were too low. Three of the identified cytomegalovirus-associated TCR beta chains were confirmed in vitro to be specific for cytomegalovirus antigens. The study gave a list of 150 to 200 TCR beta chains associated with cytomegalovirus. Correlated functional status among segregating V segments might reflect linkage disequilibrium, but an unknown experimental factor could not be ruled out.

Sample: PBMCs. The clonotype was recovered from a woman between 50 and 59 years old in good health and CMV-seronegative. Recombination linked TRBV7-2 to TRBJ2-3, with TRBD2 as a weak D call on 5 bases. The DNA sequence follows: TGTGCCAGCAGCTTAGGCGGACTGGCCCCGGATACGCAGTATTTT. This is translated as CASSLGGLAPDTQYF.